This T cell receptor beta chain is drawn from a study of T cell responses to AZD1222 COVID-19 vaccine. Study-wide findings and caveats: Recipients of two AZD1222 doses showed rising Spike-specific TCR breadth and depth. Baseline seropositivity characterized only six AZD1222 recipients. White British donors predominated, females outnumbered males, and clonal diversity was possibly underestimated. As reported, nearly half of all spike-specific TCRs target variant regions that are unmutated.

The count of this clone is one. Its antigen is unidentified. Germline V gene data show CDR1 as SGHRS and CDR2 as YFSETQ. The CDR3 length is 15 residues. V gave up 1 base and J gave up 8 bases; unmatched junction bases: 6. The data were produced by immunoSEQ multiplex PCR, yet TCRdb's version contains in-frame clones alone and is incomplete. The sample consists of about 120,000 clones, about 87% of them appearing once. The rearrangement joins TRBV5-1 to TRBJ1-4; 9 bases are a match to TRBD1. This TCR derives from an adult in good health. Sample: peripheral blood, taken on day 0 of AZD1222 vaccination. The CDR3 nucleotides read TGCGCCAGCAGCTTGACAGGGGGCTCAGAGGAAAAACTGTTTTTT. It codes for CASSLTGGSEEKLFF.